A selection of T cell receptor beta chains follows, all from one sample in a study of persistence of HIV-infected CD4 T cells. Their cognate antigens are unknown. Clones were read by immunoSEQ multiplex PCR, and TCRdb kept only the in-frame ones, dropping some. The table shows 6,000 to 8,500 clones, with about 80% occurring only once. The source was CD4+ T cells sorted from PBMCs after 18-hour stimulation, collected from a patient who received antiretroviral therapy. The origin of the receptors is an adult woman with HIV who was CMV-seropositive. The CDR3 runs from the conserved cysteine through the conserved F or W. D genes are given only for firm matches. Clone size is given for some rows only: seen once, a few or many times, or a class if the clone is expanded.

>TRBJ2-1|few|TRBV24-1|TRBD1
CATSDGTGGYNEQFF
TGTGCCACCAGTGATGGGACAGGGGGCTACAATGAGCAGTTCTTC
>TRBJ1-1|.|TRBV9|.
CASTPIGHTEAFF
TGTGCCAGCACTCCCATTGGGCACACTGAAGCTTTCTTT
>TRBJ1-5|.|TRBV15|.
CATSRDPQEPQHF
TGTGCCACCAGCAGAGATCCCCAGGAGCCCCAGCATTTT
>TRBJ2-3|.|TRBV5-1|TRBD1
CASNRNSGTATDTQYF
TGCGCCAGCAACCGGAACTCCGGGACAGCAACAGATACGCAGTATTTT
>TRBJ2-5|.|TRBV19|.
CASSIGNSGQETQYF
TGTGCCAGTAGTATTGGTAATAGCGGCCAAGAGACCCAGTACTTC
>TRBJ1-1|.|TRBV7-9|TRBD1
CASSLAAGGNTEAFF
TGTGCCAGCAGCTTAGCGGCAGGGGGCAACACTGAAGCTTTCTTT
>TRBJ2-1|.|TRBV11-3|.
CASSLDTGRQGNEQFF
TGTGCCAGCAGCTTAGATACGGGTCGTCAGGGGAATGAGCAGTTCTTC
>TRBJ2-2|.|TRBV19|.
CASSLDGNTGELFF
TGTGCCAGTAGCCTTGACGGCAACACCGGGGAGCTGTTTTTT
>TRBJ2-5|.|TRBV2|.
CASWRQGSFETQYF
TGTGCCAGCTGGAGGCAGGGCAGTTTTGAGACCCAGTACTTC
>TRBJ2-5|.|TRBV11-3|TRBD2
CASSSGLAGGGTQYF
TGTGCCAGCAGCTCAGGACTAGCGGGAGGTGGGACCCAGTACTTC
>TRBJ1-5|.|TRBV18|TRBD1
CASSPARGSGQPQHF
TGTGCCAGCTCACCCGCCAGGGGGAGTGGTCAGCCCCAGCATTTT
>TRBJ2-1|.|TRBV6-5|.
CASSSRTNEQFF
TGTGCCAGCAGTTCCCGGACCAATGAGCAGTTCTTC
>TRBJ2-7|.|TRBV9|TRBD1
CASSVGQGVSYEQYF
TGTGCCAGCAGCGTGGGCCAGGGGGTTTCCTACGAGCAGTACTTC
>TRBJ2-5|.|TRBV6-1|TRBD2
CASSDFLGTSMKTQYF
TGTGCCAGCAGTGATTTCCTCGGGACTAGCATGAAGACCCAGTACTTC
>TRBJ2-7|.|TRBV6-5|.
CASSYQPGRPYEQYF
TGTGCCAGCAGTTACCAACCGGGGCGTCCCTACGAGCAGTACTTC
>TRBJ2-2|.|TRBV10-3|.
CAITTNTGELFF
TGTGCCATTACTACGAACACCGGGGAGCTGTTTTTT
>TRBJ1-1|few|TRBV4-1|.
CASSLQGTVNTEAFF
TGCGCCAGCAGCCTCCAAGGGACGGTGAACACTGAAGCTTTCTTT
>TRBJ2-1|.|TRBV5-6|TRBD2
CASSILTGGPIDEQFF
TGTGCCAGCAGCATCCTGACGGGGGGTCCTATTGATGAGCAGTTCTTC
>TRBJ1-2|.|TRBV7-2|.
CASSLGISSYGYTF
TGTGCCAGCAGCTTAGGGATTTCCTCCTATGGCTACACCTTC
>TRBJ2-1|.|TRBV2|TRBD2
CASSEYSGRNEQFF
TGTGCCAGCAGTGAATATAGCGGGAGAAATGAGCAGTTCTTC
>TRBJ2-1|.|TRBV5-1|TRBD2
CASSFLSASGRNNEQFF
TGCGCCAGCAGCTTTCTATCGGCTAGCGGGAGAAACAATGAGCAGTTCTTC
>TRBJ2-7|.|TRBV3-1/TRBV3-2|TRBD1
CASSQNYAGQGSEQYF
TGTGCCAGCAGCCAAAATTACGCGGGACAGGGCTCGGAGCAGTACTTC
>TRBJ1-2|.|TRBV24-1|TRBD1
CATSDQSGGRGLANYGYTF
TGTGCCACCAGTGACCAATCGGGGGGCAGGGGGTTAGCTAACTATGGCTACACCTTC
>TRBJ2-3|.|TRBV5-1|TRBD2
CASSLAPGGDTQYF
TGCGCCAGCAGCTTGGCCCCGGGAGGAGATACGCAGTATTTT
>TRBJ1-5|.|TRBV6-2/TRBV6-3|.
CASSHTGTGQPQHF
TGTGCCAGCAGCCACACAGGGACTGGTCAGCCCCAGCATTTT
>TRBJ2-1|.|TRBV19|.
CASARQATGNEQFF
TGTGCCAGTGCCCGACAGGCAACCGGGAATGAGCAGTTCTTC
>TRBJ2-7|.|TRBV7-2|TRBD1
CASSSTGLVNEQYF
TGTGCCAGCAGCTCGACAGGGCTCGTCAACGAGCAGTACTTC
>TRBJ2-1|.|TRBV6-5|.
CASSYSGWGEQFF
TGTGCCAGCAGTTACTCGGGCTGGGGGGAGCAGTTCTTC
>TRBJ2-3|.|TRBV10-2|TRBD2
CASSEGLATDTQYF
TGCGCCAGCAGTGAGGGACTAGCCACAGATACGCAGTATTTT
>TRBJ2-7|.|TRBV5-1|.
CASSFKGPGMYEQYF
TGCGCCAGCAGCTTTAAGGGTCCAGGGATGTACGAGCAGTACTTT
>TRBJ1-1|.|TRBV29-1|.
CSVDLGPGSAEAFF
TGCAGCGTTGATCTGGGACCGGGATCCGCTGAAGCTTTCTTT
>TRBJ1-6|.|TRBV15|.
CATSRDLHSPLHF
TGTGCCACCAGCAGAGATCTTCATTCACCCCTCCACTTT
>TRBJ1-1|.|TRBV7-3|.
CASSLGGWTTEAFF
TGTGCCAGCAGCTTAGGCGGTTGGACCACTGAAGCTTTCTTT
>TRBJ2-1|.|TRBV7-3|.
CASSPHSGRDEQFF
TGTGCCAGCAGCCCCCACTCGGGCAGGGATGAGCAGTTCTTC
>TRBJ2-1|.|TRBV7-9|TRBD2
CASSLVLAGVFEQFF
TGTGCCAGCAGCTTAGTTCTAGCGGGAGTTTTTGAGCAGTTCTTC
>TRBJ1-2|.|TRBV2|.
CASSEARGVDGYTF
TGTGCCAGCAGTGAAGCGCGAGGGGTAGATGGCTACACCTTC
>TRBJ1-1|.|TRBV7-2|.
CASSFNREWFMNTEAFF
TGTGCCAGCAGCTTTAACAGGGAATGGTTTATGAACACTGAAGCTTTCTTT
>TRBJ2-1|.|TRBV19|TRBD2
CATRGASGSDEQFF
TGTGCCACCCGCGGAGCTAGCGGGAGCGATGAGCAGTTCTTC
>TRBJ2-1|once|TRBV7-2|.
CASVKVPGPYNEQFF
TGTGCCTCAGTTAAGGTCCCGGGACCCTACAATGAGCAGTTCTTC
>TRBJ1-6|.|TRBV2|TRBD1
CASSSDRGGSPLHF
TGTGCCAGCAGTTCTGACAGGGGTGGTTCACCCCTCCACTTT
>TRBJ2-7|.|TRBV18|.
CASSERTYEQYF
TGTGCCAGCTCAGAGCGTACCTACGAGCAGTACTTC
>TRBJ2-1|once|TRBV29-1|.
CSVDVAKEQFF
TGCAGCGTTGATGTGGCCAAAGAGCAGTTCTTC
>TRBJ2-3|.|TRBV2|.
CASRVRRTDTQYF
TGTGCCAGCAGAGTACGGCGCACAGATACGCAGTATTTT
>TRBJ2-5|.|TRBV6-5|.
CASSLGQFQETQYF
TGTGCCAGCAGCCTCGGACAGTTTCAAGAGACCCAGTACTTC